One sample yielded the 5 T cell receptor beta chains listed below, sequenced in a study of blood T cell repertoires in COVID-19. TCRdb's copy holds only in-frame clones and misses some; the assay was immunoSEQ multiplex PCR. The repertoire holds 130,000 or so clones, with more than 70% as singletons. The sample comprised peripheral blood. The receptor set was obtained from a human donor in a cohort sampled during active COVID-19.

This chain links TRBV5-6 with TRBJ2-7; tentatively, D is TRBD1 (5 bases). The CDR3 has 15 residues. Germline V gene sequence: CDR1 SGHDT, CDR2 YYEEEE. V was cut by 6 bases and J by 5 bases, with 21 bases left in between. CDR3 nucleotide sequence: TGTGCCAGCACCGAGTTTGGGCAGGGTAGGAACGAGCAGTACTTC. This translates into CASTEFGQGRNEQYF.

The chain is built from TRBV10-1 and TRBJ1-1; D is undetermined. Germline CDR1 WNHNN, CDR2 SYGVQD (reference sequence). V was shortened by 4 bases and J by 4 bases, with 10 bases between the two germline ends. The CDR3 length is 13 residues. The CDR3 region is CASSARRGTEAFF. CDR3 DNA sequence: TGCGCCAGCAGTGCTCGGCGAGGCACTGAAGCTTTCTTT.

In its sample, this clone was seen once. The genes are TRBV28 and TRBJ2-7; 9 bases are a match to TRBD1. Losses at the gene ends were 5 bases for V and 2 bases for J; bases not matched to a gene: 10. The CDR3 has 16 residues. Germline CDR1 reads MDHEN; CDR2 reads SYDVKM. CDR3 nucleotides: TGTGCCAGCAGTGGGGGAGGGACAGGGTTACCCTACGAGCAGTACTTC. It specifies CASSGGGTGLPYEQYF.

This rearrangement joins TRBV29-1 to TRBJ1-2, with 7 bases that match TRBD1. This CDR3 is built from 10 residues. Germline assignment: CDR1 SQVTM and CDR2 ANQGSEA. J was trimmed by 8 bases and V by 7 bases; bases with no gene match: 4. CDR3 bases: TGCAGCGCTGGGGACAGAGGCTACACCTTC. It codes for CSAGDRGYTF.

This clone appeared a few times. The CDR3 spells CASSLYRLDTEAFF. The CDR3 coding sequence is TGCGCCAGCAGCTTATACAGGTTAGACACTGAAGCTTTCTTT. The chain recombines TRBV5-1 with TRBJ1-1; tentatively, D is TRBD1 (5 bases). Trimming removed 2 bases at V and 3 bases at J, with 11 bases between. This CDR3 comprises 14 residues. Germline CDR1 and CDR2: SGHRS and YFSETQ.